This entry concerns a single T cell receptor (beta chain). Its antigen is currently unknown. This sample stems from a study of cytomegalovirus exposure and HLA in healthy donors. Background on the study: Both the 100 to 150 validation repertoires and the 600 to 700 first-cohort repertoires used the same platform, as reported by a later analysis. General observations from the study: Some 150 TCR beta chains were listed as cytomegalovirus-associated. In the 120 or so validation repertoires, more than 85% of cluster scores exceeded 0, per a later analysis. Both high specificity and high sensitivity reportedly marked the classifier's diagnosis of cytomegalovirus status.

Assay: immunoSEQ multiplex PCR; the TCRdb copy retains only in-frame clones and omits some. The sample consists of some 170,000 clones, 84% of them appearing once. Sequencing was performed on PBMCs. This TCR derives from a man between 25 and 39 years old in good health and CMV-seropositive.

The CDR3 DNA follows: TGTGCCAGCAGCACCCTAAACACCGGGGAGCTGTTTTTT. Residues: CASSTLNTGELFF. V gene TRBV9 combines with J gene TRBJ2-2; D gene unclear. Germline loops: CDR1 SGDLS, CDR2 YYNGEE. The CDR3 has 13 residues. The V end lost 4 bases, the J end lost 2 bases, and 6 bases lay between the germline ends.